Listed below are T cell receptor beta chains from one sample, sequenced in a study of cytomegalovirus exposure and HLA in healthy donors. Some clones are missing from TCRdb's copy, which holds only in-frame ones; the method was immunoSEQ multiplex PCR. Counted here are under 200,000 clones, 84% occurring once; the ten biggest clones make up under 1.1%. The sample taken for sequencing was PBMCs. These receptors came from a man between 25 and 39 years old in good health and CMV-seronegative. Both conserved end residues are part of each CDR3. A D gene is named only where the DNA matches it firmly. Expanded clones are given a class, and other clones once, few, many or no size at all.

size	V	length	D	J	DNA	CDR3
-	TRBV5-1	16	TRBD2	TRBJ2-1	TGCGCCAGCAGCTTTTCTAGCGGGAGGGCCTACAATGAGCAGTTCTTC	CASSFSSGRAYNEQFF
-	TRBV19	15	TRBD2	TRBJ2-3	TGTGCCAGTAGTATACTAGCGGGAGGGCCAGATACGCAGTATTTT	CASSILAGGPDTQYF
once	TRBV5-1	19	TRBD1	TRBJ1-6	TGCGCCAGCAGCTCCCGGACAGGGGGCGCGGGGGGAACAAATTCACCCCTCCACTTT	CASSSRTGGAGGTNSPLHF
once	TRBV10-1	12	-	TRBJ1-1	TGCGCCAGCGGGACTACAGGGAGTCAAGCTTTCTTT	CASGTTGSQAFF
-	TRBV27	15	TRBD2	TRBJ2-2	TGTGCCAGCAGATCGGGACTAGTATACACCGGGGAGCTGTTTTTT	CASRSGLVYTGELFF
-	TRBV7-9	17	-	TRBJ2-2	TGTGCCAGCAGCTCCCAAACCCGCGTCCCGGGAGCTGGGGAGCTGTTTTTT	CASSSQTRVPGAGELFF
-	TRBV5-6	11	-	TRBJ1-1	TGTGCCAGCAGCTATAATCGTGAAGCTTTCTTT	CASSYNREAFF
-	TRBV28	14	-	TRBJ2-5	TGTGCCAGCAGTTTGGCAGGAACAATTGAGACCCAGTACTTC	CASSLAGTIETQYF
-	TRBV29-1	14	-	TRBJ2-1	TGCAGCATTGACGCTAGTGTTGGGTTCGATGAGCAGTTCTTC	CSIDASVGFDEQFF
-	TRBV7-9	15	-	TRBJ2-3	TGTGCCAGCAGCTTAGTAGGGGGAGTCACAGATACGCAGTATTTT	CASSLVGGVTDTQYF
-	TRBV7-8	14	-	TRBJ2-7	TGTGCCAGCAGCTTAGGCAGGGATTCCTACGAGCAGTACTTC	CASSLGRDSYEQYF
-	TRBV13	14	-	TRBJ1-3	TGTGCCAGCAGCCCCGCAGGGAGGGGAAACACCATATATTTT	CASSPAGRGNTIYF
few	TRBV5-8	13	TRBD1	TRBJ2-7	TGTGCCAGCACAAGACAGGGCCTCAGCGAGCAGTACTTC	CASTRQGLSEQYF
-	TRBV5-1	16	TRBD1	TRBJ2-3	TGCGCCAGCAGCTTGGAAACCGGGACAGGGCGGGTTACGCAGTATTTT	CASSLETGTGRVTQYF
-	TRBV5-1	19	TRBD1	TRBJ1-6	TGCGCCAGCAGCCCGGGCATACAGGGGACCCTCTCCTATAATTCACCCCTCCACTTT	CASSPGIQGTLSYNSPLHF
-	TRBV19	14	-	TRBJ1-2	TGTGCCAGTAGTACCCTGGACAAGCCTTATGGCTACACCTTC	CASSTLDKPYGYTF
-	TRBV9	17	TRBD1	TRBJ2-3	TGTGCCAGCAGCGCTAGACCCCGGGACAGTAGCACAGATACGCAGTATTTT	CASSARPRDSSTDTQYF
-	TRBV18	11	-	TRBJ2-5	TGTGCCAGCTCCCAAGCTGAGACCCAGTACTTC	CASSQAETQYF
once	TRBV30	12	-	TRBJ2-1	TGTGCCTGGAGCCGACTCCCGCATGAGCAGTTCTTC	CAWSRLPHEQFF
-	TRBV7-8	14	-	TRBJ2-7	TGTGCCAGCAGCCGATACCGGGACTTACACGAGCAGTACTTC	CASSRYRDLHEQYF
-	TRBV30	14	-	TRBJ1-4	TGTGCCTGGAATTTGGGCGTCGAGGGAGAAAAACTGTTTTTT	CAWNLGVEGEKLFF
-	TRBV5-1	15	TRBD1	TRBJ2-1	TGCGCCAGCAGCGGATCCGGACAGGGGGCGAATGAGCAGTTCTTC	CASSGSGQGANEQFF
few	TRBV7-9	15	-	TRBJ2-3	TGTGCCAGCAGCTGGGAGGGACAAATCACAGATACGCAGTATTTT	CASSWEGQITDTQYF
-	TRBV6-1	14	-	TRBJ2-7	TGTGCCAGCAGTGGAATAGCGGTATCCTACGAGCAGTACTTC	CASSGIAVSYEQYF
-	TRBV5-1	16	TRBD1	TRBJ2-1	TGCGCCAGCAGCTCGGTTCAGGGGGCGTCCTACAATGAGCAGTTCTTC	CASSSVQGASYNEQFF
-	TRBV21-1	18	-	TRBJ2-1	TGTGCCAGCAGCAAAGAGGTGTTGGGGACTAGCGGGGGTTATGAGCAGTTCTTC	CASSKEVLGTSGGYEQFF
-	TRBV30	16	TRBD2	TRBJ2-1	TGTGCCTGGAATGCGGGAGCGGGACCAGTGAACAATGAGCAGTTCTTC	CAWNAGAGPVNNEQFF
few	TRBV9	18	-	TRBJ2-2	TGTGCCAGCAGCCCCAGAGGTGGCGGGGAAACGAACACCGGGGAGCTGTTTTTT	CASSPRGGGETNTGELFF
-	TRBV7-8	16	TRBD2	TRBJ2-2	TGTGCCAGCACGGGCCTTAGCGGGGGGAACACCGGGGAGCTGTTTTTT	CASTGLSGGNTGELFF
-	TRBV27	17	-	TRBJ2-1	TGTGCCAGCAGTCCACCCCCCGGAGAGCCGGACTACAATGAGCAGTTCTTC	CASSPPPGEPDYNEQFF
-	TRBV5-1	14	-	TRBJ1-2	TGCGCCAGCAGCTTGGGACAGACGACATATGGCTACACCTTC	CASSLGQTTYGYTF
-	TRBV5-1	17	TRBD2	TRBJ2-3	TGCGCCAGCAGCTTACTAGCGGGGGGGGGTAGCACAGATACGCAGTATTTT	CASSLLAGGGSTDTQYF
-	TRBV5-4	15	TRBD2	TRBJ2-7	TGTGCCAGCAGCTTCGACACTAGCGGGATCTACGAGCAGTACTTC	CASSFDTSGIYEQYF
-	TRBV5-8	10	-	TRBJ2-7	TGTGCCAGCAGCCTCCGGGAACAGTACTTC	CASSLREQYF
-	TRBV7-8	18	-	TRBJ2-6	TGTGCCAGCAGCCCCAGGACTCAAATTTTGGCTGGGGCCAACGTCCTGACTTTC	CASSPRTQILAGANVLTF
-	TRBV13	15	TRBD2	TRBJ2-7	TGTGCCAGCAGCACGGGACTAGCGGACTCCTACGAGCAGTACTTC	CASSTGLADSYEQYF
-	TRBV15	15	TRBD1	TRBJ1-6	TGTGCCACCAGCAGAGATTGGGACAGAAGATCACCCCTCCACTTT	CATSRDWDRRSPLHF
-	TRBV7-9	16	-	TRBJ2-1	TGTGCCAGCAGCTTTGGGGGACTCAGCCCCTACAATGAGCAGTTCTTC	CASSFGGLSPYNEQFF
-	TRBV5-8	14	TRBD1	TRBJ1-1	TGTGCCAGCAGCTTGGGGACAGGTACCACTGAAGCTTTCTTT	CASSLGTGTTEAFF
-	TRBV30	14	-	TRBJ1-6	TGTGCCTGGAGTGCCACAGGGTATGGTTCACCCCTCCACTTT	CAWSATGYGSPLHF
-	TRBV9	16	TRBD2	TRBJ2-1	TGTGCCAGCAGCGAAAAAGAGCGGGAGACGAGCAATGAGCAGTTCTTC	CASSEKERETSNEQFF
-	TRBV6-4	14	TRBD2	TRBJ2-3	TGTGCCAGCAGCGGGGGGGCCGAGACAGATACGCAGTATTTT	CASSGGAETDTQYF
-	TRBV4-1	13	-	TRBJ2-3	TGCGCCAGCAGCCAGCCCAACTCGGATACGCAGTATTTT	CASSQPNSDTQYF
-	TRBV10-1	13	-	TRBJ2-7	TGCGCCAGCAGTGAAAGGGGCAGGGACGAGCAGTACTTC	CASSERGRDEQYF
-	TRBV19	22	TRBD1	TRBJ1-2	TGTGCCAGTAGTACCCCCGCCCAGCTCCAGGGACAGGGACCTAGTAAGCTCGGGGGCTACACCTTC	CASSTPAQLQGQGPSKLGGYTF
few	TRBV5-1	15	TRBD2	TRBJ2-5	TGCGCCAGCAGCTTGAGAGCGGGGGGGATAGAGACCCAGTACTTC	CASSLRAGGIETQYF
-	TRBV5-1	13	-	TRBJ1-2	TGCGTCAGCAGCTTGGCTTGGTCTGAGGGCTACACCTTC	CVSSLAWSEGYTF
-	TRBV5-6	16	-	TRBJ2-7	TGTGCCAGCAGCTTGGTTAATCGGGCAGGGATCTACGAGCAGTACTTC	CASSLVNRAGIYEQYF